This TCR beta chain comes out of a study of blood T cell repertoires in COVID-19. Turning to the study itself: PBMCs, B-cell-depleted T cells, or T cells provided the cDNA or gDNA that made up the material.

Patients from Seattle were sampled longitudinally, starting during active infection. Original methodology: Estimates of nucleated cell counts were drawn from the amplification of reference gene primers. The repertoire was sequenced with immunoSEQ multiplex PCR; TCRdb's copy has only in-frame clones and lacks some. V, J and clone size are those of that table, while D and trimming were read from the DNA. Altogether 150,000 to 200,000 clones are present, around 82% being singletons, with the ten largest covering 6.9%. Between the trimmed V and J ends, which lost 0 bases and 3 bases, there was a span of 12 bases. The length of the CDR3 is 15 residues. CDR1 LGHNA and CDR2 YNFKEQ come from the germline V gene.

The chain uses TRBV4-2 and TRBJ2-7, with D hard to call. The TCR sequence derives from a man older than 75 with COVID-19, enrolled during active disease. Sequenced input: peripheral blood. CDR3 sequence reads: CASSQEWRSNYEQYF. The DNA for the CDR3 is TGTGCCAGCAGCCAAGAGTGGCGGTCGAACTACGAGCAGTACTTC.